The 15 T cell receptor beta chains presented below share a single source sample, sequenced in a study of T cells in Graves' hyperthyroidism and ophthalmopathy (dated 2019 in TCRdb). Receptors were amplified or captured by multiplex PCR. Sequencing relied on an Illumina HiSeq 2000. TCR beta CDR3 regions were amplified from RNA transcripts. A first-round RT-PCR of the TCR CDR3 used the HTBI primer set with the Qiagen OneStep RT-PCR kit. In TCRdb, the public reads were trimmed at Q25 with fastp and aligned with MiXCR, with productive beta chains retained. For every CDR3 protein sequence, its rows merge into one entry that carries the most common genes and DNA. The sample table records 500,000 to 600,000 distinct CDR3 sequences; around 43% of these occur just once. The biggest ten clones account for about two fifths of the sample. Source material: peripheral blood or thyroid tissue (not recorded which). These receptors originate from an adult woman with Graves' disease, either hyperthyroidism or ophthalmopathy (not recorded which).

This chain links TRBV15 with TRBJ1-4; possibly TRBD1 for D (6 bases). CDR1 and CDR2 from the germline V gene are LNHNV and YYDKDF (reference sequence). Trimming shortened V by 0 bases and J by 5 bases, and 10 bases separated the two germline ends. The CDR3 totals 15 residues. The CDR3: CATSRDLGANEKLFF. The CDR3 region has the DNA TGTGCCACCAGCAGAGATCTGGGGGCGAATGAAAAACTGTTTTTT.

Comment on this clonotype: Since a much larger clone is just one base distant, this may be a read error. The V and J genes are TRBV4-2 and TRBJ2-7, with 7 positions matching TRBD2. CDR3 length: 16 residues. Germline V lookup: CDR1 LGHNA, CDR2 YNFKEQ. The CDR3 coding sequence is TGTGCCAGCAGCCAAGGGTTTCGCGGGAGTTCCTACGAGCACTACTTC. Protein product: CASSQGFRGSSYEHYF.

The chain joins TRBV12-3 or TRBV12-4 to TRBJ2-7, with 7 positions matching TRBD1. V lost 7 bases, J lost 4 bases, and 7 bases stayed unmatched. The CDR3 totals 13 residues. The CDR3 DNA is TGTGCCAGCACCAGGGGGAACAGATACGAGCAGTACTTC. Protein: CASTRGNRYEQYF.

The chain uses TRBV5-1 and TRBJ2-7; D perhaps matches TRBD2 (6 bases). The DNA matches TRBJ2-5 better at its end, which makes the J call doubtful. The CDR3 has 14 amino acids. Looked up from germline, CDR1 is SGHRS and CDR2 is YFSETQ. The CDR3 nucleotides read TGCGCCAGCAGCTTGAGTCGGGGGAAAGGGACCCAGTACTTC. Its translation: CASSLSRGKGTQYF.

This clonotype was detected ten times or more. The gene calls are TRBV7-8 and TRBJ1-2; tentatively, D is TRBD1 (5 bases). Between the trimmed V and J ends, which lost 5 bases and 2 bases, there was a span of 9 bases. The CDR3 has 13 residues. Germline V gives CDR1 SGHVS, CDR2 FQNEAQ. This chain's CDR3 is CASSIRQNYGYTF. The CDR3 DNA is TGTGCCAGCAGCATCCGACAGAACTATGGCTACACCTTC.

The CDR3 region is CASSLAPGKNTGELFF. Here the CDR3 DNA reads TGTGCCAGCAGCTTAGCGCCCGGAAAGAACACCGGGGAGCTGTTTTTT. This rearrangement joins TRBV7-2 to TRBJ2-2; D unclear. The CDR3 runs to 16 residues. The germline gives CDR1 SGHTA, CDR2 FQGNSA. The V end lost 0 bases, the J end lost 1 base, and 9 bases lay between the germline ends.

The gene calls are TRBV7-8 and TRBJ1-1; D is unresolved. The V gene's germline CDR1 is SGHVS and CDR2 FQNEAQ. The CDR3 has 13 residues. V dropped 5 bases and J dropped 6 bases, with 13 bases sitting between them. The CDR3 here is CASSPDLLAEAFF. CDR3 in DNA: TGTGCCAGCAGCCCCGACCTTTTGGCTGAAGCTTTCTTT.

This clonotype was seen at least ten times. The CDR3 sequence is CASSQVLTGGAGGYTF. The CDR3 bases are TGCGCCAGCAGCCAAGTCCTCACAGGGGGCGCAGGCGGCTACACCTTC. The V and J genes are TRBV4-1 and TRBJ1-2, with TRBD1 matching over 9 bases. Germline V CDR1 and CDR2: MGHRA, YSYEKL. The CDR3 totals 16 residues. V dropped 1 base and J dropped 8; count of bases not matched to a gene: 11.

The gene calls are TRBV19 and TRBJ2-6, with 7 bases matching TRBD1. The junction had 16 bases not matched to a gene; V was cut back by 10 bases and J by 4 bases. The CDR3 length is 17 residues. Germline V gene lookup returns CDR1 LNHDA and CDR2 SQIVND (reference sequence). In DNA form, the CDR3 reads TGTGCCACGAGTCCATACCGACAGGGCCTCGGGGCCAACGTCCTGACTTTC. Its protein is CATSPYRQGLGANVLTF.

The CDR3 loop reads CASSTDRANEQFF. The CDR3 DNA reads as TGTGCCAGCAGCACGGACAGGGCCAATGAGCAGTTCTTC. This chain connects TRBV7-9 to TRBJ2-1, with TRBD1 matching over 8 bases. CDR1 is SEHNR and CDR2 is FQNEAQ in the germline V gene (reference sequence). There are 13 residues in the CDR3. V was pared by 5 bases and J by 6 bases, with 3 bases of the junction left unmatched.

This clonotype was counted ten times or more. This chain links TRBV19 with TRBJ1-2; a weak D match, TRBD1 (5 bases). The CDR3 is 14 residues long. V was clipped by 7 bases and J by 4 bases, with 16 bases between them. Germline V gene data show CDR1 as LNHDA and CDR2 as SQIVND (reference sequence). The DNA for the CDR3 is TGTGCCAGTACCCCCCGGCAGGGAGGCTATGGCTACACCTTC. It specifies CASTPRQGGYGYTF.

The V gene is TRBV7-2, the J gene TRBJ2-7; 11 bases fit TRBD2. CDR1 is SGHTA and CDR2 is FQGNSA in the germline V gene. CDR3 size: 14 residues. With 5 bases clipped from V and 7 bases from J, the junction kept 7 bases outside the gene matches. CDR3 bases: TGTGCCAGCAGCCCTATAGCGGGAGGGCGGGAGCAGTACTTC. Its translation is CASSPIAGGREQYF.

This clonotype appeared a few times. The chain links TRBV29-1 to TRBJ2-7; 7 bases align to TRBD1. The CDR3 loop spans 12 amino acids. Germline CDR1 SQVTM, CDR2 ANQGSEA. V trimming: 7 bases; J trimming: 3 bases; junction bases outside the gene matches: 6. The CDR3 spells CSGSSGGYEQYF. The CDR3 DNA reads TGCAGCGGGTCGTCAGGGGGCTACGAGCAGTACTTC.

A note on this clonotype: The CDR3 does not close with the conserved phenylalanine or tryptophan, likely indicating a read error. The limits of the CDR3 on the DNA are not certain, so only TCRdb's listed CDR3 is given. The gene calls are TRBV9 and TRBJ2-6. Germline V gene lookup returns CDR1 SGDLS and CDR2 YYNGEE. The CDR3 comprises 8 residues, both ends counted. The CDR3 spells CASSVEDT.

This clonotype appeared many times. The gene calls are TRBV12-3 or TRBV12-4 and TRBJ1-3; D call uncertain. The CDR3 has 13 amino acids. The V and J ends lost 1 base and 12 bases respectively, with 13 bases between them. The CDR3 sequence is CASSLGSEASIYF. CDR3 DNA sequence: TGTGCCAGCAGTTTAGGATCGGAGGCGAGCATATATTTT.